This entry concerns a single T cell receptor (beta chain). Produced via immunoSEQ multiplex PCR; TCRdb's table is partial and in-frame only. The sample has about 310,000 clones; about nine tenths are singletons. This entry comes from a study of blood T cell repertoires in COVID-19. Germline-derived CDR1 and CDR2 are MNHEY and SMNVEV (reference sequence). The CDR3 is 16 amino acids. After removal of 6 bases from V and 2 bases from J, the junction contained 4 bases not matched to a gene. The receptor was isolated from a woman between 18 and 29 years old who had recovered from COVID-19. The V gene is TRBV27, the J gene TRBJ2-7, with 16 nucleotides matching TRBD2. What was sequenced was PBMCs or T cells enriched from blood (not recorded which). CDR3 in amino acids: CASRTGTSGRAYEQYF. The CDR3 nucleotides read TGTGCCAGCAGGACCGGGACTAGCGGGAGGGCCTACGAGCAGTACTTC.